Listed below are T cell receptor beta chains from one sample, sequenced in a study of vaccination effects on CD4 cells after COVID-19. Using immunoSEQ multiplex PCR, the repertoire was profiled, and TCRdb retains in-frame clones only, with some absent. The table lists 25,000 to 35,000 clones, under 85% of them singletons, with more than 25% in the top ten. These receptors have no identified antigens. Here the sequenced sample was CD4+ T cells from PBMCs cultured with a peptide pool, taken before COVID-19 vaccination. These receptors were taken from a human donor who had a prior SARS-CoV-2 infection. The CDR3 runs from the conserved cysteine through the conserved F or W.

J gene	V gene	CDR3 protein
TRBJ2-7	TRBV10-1	CASRALGLALHEQYF
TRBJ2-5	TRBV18	CASSPRSGGLYAETQYF
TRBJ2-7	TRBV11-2	CASSLAFRDRGAYEQYF
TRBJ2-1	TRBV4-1	CASSRGGLVPQVNEQFF
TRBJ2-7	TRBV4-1	CASSQVGAGTYEQYF
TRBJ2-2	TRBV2	CASSTNWNTEELFF
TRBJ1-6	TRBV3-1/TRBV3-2	CASSRDNSPLHF
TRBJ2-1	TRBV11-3	CASSATTNQGEQFF
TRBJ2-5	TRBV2	CATSGLALETQYF
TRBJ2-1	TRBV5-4	CASSLRLRDNEQFF
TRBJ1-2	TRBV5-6	CASIPTARGAQSGYTF
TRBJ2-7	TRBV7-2	CASSVQYTAYEQYF
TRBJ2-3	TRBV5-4	CASSPHREDTQYF
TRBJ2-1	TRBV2	CASSPFTSGGAGVF
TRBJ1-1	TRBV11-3	CASSLEGAPNTEAFF
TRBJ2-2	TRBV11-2	CASSFRTGITGELFF
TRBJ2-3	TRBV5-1	CASSPGRTSGSYTDTQYF
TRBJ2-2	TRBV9	CASSVGASGSVGELFF
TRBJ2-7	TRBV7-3	CASSLGLGYEQYF
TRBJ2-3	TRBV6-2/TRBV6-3	CASSDPPPDTQYF
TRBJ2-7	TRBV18	CASSPGLAGTYEQYF
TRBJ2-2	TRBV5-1	CASSYLQGNPGELFF
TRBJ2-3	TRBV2	CASSVLAGGIDTQYF
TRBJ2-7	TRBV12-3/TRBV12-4	CASSLWGAQYF
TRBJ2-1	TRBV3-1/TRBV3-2	CASSRVPGQIHRSSYNEQFF
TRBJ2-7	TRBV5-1	CASSLDGTGVSYEQYF
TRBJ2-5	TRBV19	CASRPGTSKETQYF
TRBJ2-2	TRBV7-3	CASSLQGAGTGELFF
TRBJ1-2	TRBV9	CASSPHRGQYYGYTF
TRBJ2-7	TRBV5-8	CASSSSPDRLYEQYF
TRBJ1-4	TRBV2	CASSEQGVEKLFF
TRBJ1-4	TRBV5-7	CASSLNRSLSREKLFF
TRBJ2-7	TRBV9	CASSSRAGGEQYF
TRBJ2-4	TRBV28	CASSPLRGSENIQYF
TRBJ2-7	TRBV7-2	CASSPLAGRYEQYF
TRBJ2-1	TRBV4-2	CASSQQTSGSSYNEQFF
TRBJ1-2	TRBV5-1	CASSLGTVEYGYTF
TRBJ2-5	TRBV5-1	CASSSPGQYQETQYF
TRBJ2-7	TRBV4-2	CASSQDPIGGTYEQYF
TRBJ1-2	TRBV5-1	CASSPDTTGRDYGYTF
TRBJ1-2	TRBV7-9	CASSPGGERSYTF
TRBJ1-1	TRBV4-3	CASSQDVMQENTEAFF